These T cell receptor beta chains were read from a single sample in a study. Via MiXCR, TCRdb re-called the RT-PCR reads, giving one row per CDR3 protein. The table has approximately 720,000 distinct CDR3 sequences, about 14% seen once. Sequenced: memory CD4+ T cells from blood. The source of these receptors is a female donor in good health, serving as a healthy control. Both conserved end residues are part of each CDR3. D genes are given only for firm matches. Only some rows state a clone size, as once, few, many or a class for expanded clones.

TRBV10-3	TRBJ1-5	few	14	.	CAISVSTSNQPQHF	TGTGCCATCAGTGTCTCTACATCAAATCAGCCCCAGCATTTT
TRBV10-3	TRBJ2-5	many	14	.	CAISESGPQETQYF	TGTGCCATCAGTGAGTCGGGGCCACAAGAGACCCAGTACTTC
TRBV20-1	TRBJ1-4	few	14	.	CSGSQGLTNEKLFF	TGCAGTGGATCCCAGGGGTTGACTAATGAAAAACTGTTTTTT
TRBV7-8	TRBJ2-3	.	15	.	CASSRHTLGTDTQYF	TGTGCCAGCAGCCGCCATACACTCGGCACAGATACGCAGTATTTT
TRBV6-6	TRBJ2-5	few	15	TRBD1	CASSLQGRVGETQYF	TGTGCCAGCAGTTTACAGGGGCGAGTGGGGGAGACCCAGTACTTC
TRBV7-6	TRBJ2-3	few	17	TRBD2	CASSLGVTSGNTDTQYF	TGTGCCAGCAGCTTAGGAGTGACTAGCGGGAACACAGATACGCAGTATTTT
TRBV6-2/TRBV6-3	TRBJ2-1	many	12	.	CASSYGLNEQFF	TGTGCCAGCAGTTATGGACTAAATGAGCAGTTCTTC
TRBV14	TRBJ2-3	.	12	TRBD2	CASSQPSGMQYF	TGTGCCAGCAGCCAGCCCAGCGGGATGCAGTATTTT
TRBV20-1	TRBJ2-7	few	13	.	CSAPTGGLLEQYF	TGCAGTGCTCCTACGGGGGGCCTCCTCGAGCAGTACTTC
TRBV7-2	TRBJ1-3	few	14	.	CASSLYRGLNTIYF	TGTGCCAGCAGCTTATATCGGGGACTAAACACCATATATTTT
TRBV12-3/TRBV12-4	TRBJ1-4	few	12	.	CASSAYNEKLFF	TGTGCCAGCAGTGCATATAATGAAAAACTGTTTTTT
TRBV5-1	TRBJ1-1	.	16	.	CASSLHGTRLNTEAFF	TGCGCCAGCAGCCTACACGGGACAAGGTTGAACACTGAAGCTTTCTTT
TRBV28	TRBJ2-1	.	22	TRBD2	CASTLRGYRTLPIAGGYNEQFF	TGTGCCAGCACCTTACGAGGATACAGGACCCTACCGATAGCGGGAGGATACAATGAGCAGTTCTTC